These 30 T cell receptor beta chains were all obtained from the same sample, sequenced in a study of monozygotic twins with inflammatory bowel disease. No DNA is given; TCRdb re-called the 5' RACE reads and lists each CDR3 protein once. The sample holds about 380,000 distinct CDR3 sequences. Material: blood. These receptors came from a human donor with ulcerative colitis or Crohn's disease, or a healthy co-twin of an affected twin (not recorded which).

The chain couples TRBV6-1 to TRBJ1-2; the D call from TCRdb, TRBD1, cannot be confirmed without DNA. Germline CDR1 and CDR2: MNHNS and SASEGT. The length of the CDR3 is 16 residues. CDR3 residues: CASSEAVRGANYGYTF.

The rearrangement links TRBV1 to TRBJ2-5; as DNA is missing, the TRBD1 call by TCRdb cannot be tested. TRBV1 is shown as a pseudogene. The CDR3 consists of 16 residues. The chain's CDR3 is CTSSQGAGRNQETQYF.

The V call is TRBV7-6, the J call TRBJ1-6; without DNA, the TCRdb call of TRBD1 cannot be checked. There are 17 residues in the CDR3. CDR1 SGHVS and CDR2 FNYEAQ come from the germline V gene. CDR3 amino acids: CASSSDRESSYNSPLHF.

The rearrangement uses TRBV4-3 and TRBJ1-6. There are 14 residues in the CDR3. In germline, CDR1 is LGHNA, CDR2 YSLEER. CDR3 residues: CASSRGFYNSPLHF.

The chain carries TRBV20-1 and TRBJ2-1; the D call of TRBD2 rests on TCRdb alone, since no DNA is present to check it. CDR3 length equals 14 residues. Germline-derived CDR1 and CDR2 are DFQATT and SNEGSKA (reference sequence). This chain's CDR3 is CIALAGGRYNEQFF.

The V and J genes are TRBV12-3 or TRBV12-4 and TRBJ2-5; lacking DNA, the TRBD1 call made by TCRdb goes unchecked. This CDR3 has 13 residues. The CDR3 is CASSFDRQETQYF.

This chain uses TRBV7-9 with TRBJ1-4. Germline CDR1 is SEHNR and CDR2 is FQNEAQ (reference sequence). The length of the CDR3 is 17 residues. Here the CDR3 reads CASSFTHINTANEKLFF.

The rearrangement links TRBV2 to TRBJ1-1. The germline V gene encodes CDR1 SNHLY and CDR2 FYNNEI. The CDR3 has 13 amino acids. The CDR3: CASSTERRVGAFF.

The gene calls are TRBV12-3 or TRBV12-4 and TRBJ1-1; the D call of TRBD1 rests on TCRdb alone, since no DNA is present to check it. This CDR3 is built from 14 residues. The chain's CDR3 is CASSFGTGYTEAFF.

J is TRBJ1-1 and V is TRBV3-1. This CDR3 has 15 residues. CDR1 LGHDT and CDR2 YNNKEL come from the germline V gene (reference sequence). The CDR3 reads CASSQTWGMNTEAFF.

This sequence joins TRBV7-3 and TRBJ2-7; TCRdb calls TRBD1, which cannot be checked without DNA. This CDR3 has 19 residues. The germline V gene has CDR1 SGHTA and CDR2 FQGTGA. The chain's CDR3 is CAPTNQRGGEGRNSYEQYF.

V gene TRBV10-3 combines with J gene TRBJ2-5. Germline values: CDR1 ENHRY, CDR2 SYGVKD. The CDR3 length is 15 residues. The CDR3 region is CAISDFEQQQETQYF.

The chain uses TRBV20-1 and TRBJ2-5; the D call from TCRdb, TRBD1, cannot be confirmed without DNA. The V gene's germline CDR1 is DFQATT and CDR2 SNEGSKA (reference sequence). This CDR3 spans 13 amino acids. CDR3 protein: CSAVRQGGETQYF.

The chain recombines TRBV5-5 with TRBJ2-7. Germline-derived CDR1 and CDR2 are SGHKS and YYEKEE (reference sequence). CDR3 length: 13 residues. This CDR3 reads CASSSTNSYEQYF.

The chain recombines TRBV24-1 with TRBJ2-1; TCRdb proposes TRBD2, but this gene call is untestable without DNA. The germline gives CDR1 KGHDR, CDR2 SFDVKD. The CDR3 consists of 16 residues. The CDR3 sequence is CATSDFGSSGAFKQFF.

This chain uses TRBV29-1 with TRBJ1-1; TCRdb's D gene call, TRBD1, goes unchecked for lack of DNA. The CDR3 totals 14 residues. Germline CDR1 SQVTM, CDR2 ANQGSEA. The CDR3 reads CSVFGGDANTEAFF. The full variable domain, with the rest looked up from reference TRBV29-1 and TRBJ1-1, is SAVISQKPSRDICQRGTSLTIQCQVDSQVTMMFWYRQQPGQSLTLIATANQGSEATYESGFVIDKFPISRPNLTFSTLTVSNMSPEDSSIYLCSVFGGDANTEAFFGQGTRLTVV.

This rearrangement joins TRBV5-1 to TRBJ2-3; the D gene TCRdb calls, TRBD1, cannot be checked with no DNA. Germline V gives CDR1 SGHRS, CDR2 YFSETQ. The CDR3 sequence is 16 residues long. Here the CDR3 reads CASSEPGTGGPDTQYF. Full variable domain (outside the CDR3, taken from reference TRBV5-1 and TRBJ2-3): KAGVTQTPRYLIKTRGQQVTLSCSPISGHRSVSWYQQTPGQGLQFLFEYFSETQRNKGNFPGRFSGRQFSNSRSEMNVSTLELGDSALYLCASSEPGTGGPDTQYFGPGTRLTVL.

The gene calls are TRBV4-1 and TRBJ2-1; TCRdb proposes TRBD1, but this gene call is untestable without DNA. Germline V gene data show CDR1 as MGHRA and CDR2 as YSYEKL. This CDR3 spans 16 amino acids. This CDR3 is CASSQDTRDGYNEQFF.

The rearrangement joins TRBV10-2 to TRBJ2-7; TCRdb reports TRBD2, a call that lacks DNA to check it against. CDR3 length: 14 residues. The germline V gene encodes CDR1 WSHSY and CDR2 SAAADI. This CDR3 is CASRPSGDLVEQYF.

The rearrangement uses TRBV4-3 and TRBJ1-6; TCRdb selects TRBD1, and the lack of DNA leaves this call unchecked. This CDR3 comprises 17 residues. Germline CDR1 LGHNA, CDR2 YSLEER. The CDR3: CASSQDLRQGLDSPLHF.

The V gene is TRBV4-3, the J gene TRBJ1-6; the TCRdb D gene call, TRBD1, has no DNA to confirm it. The V gene's germline CDR1 is LGHNA and CDR2 YSLEER. The CDR3 loop spans 15 amino acids. The CDR3 sequence: CASSRGQGGNSPLHF.

The V gene is TRBV6-5, the J gene TRBJ2-1. This CDR3 is 13 amino acids long. Germline V gene lookup returns CDR1 MNHEY and CDR2 SVGAGI. The CDR3 loop is CASSYSGDNEQFF.

The chain links TRBV4-3 to TRBJ2-7; TCRdb lists TRBD1, though no DNA is available to test this call. The germline V gene has CDR1 LGHNA and CDR2 YSLEER. This CDR3 has 14 amino acids. The CDR3 here is CASSQDRQGSEQYF.

The J gene is TRBJ2-1, the V gene TRBV9; the D gene TCRdb calls, TRBD1, cannot be checked with no DNA. This CDR3 comprises 18 residues. Looked up from germline, CDR1 is SGDLS and CDR2 is YYNGEE. CDR3: CASTRGTGGDSSYNEQFF. Complete variable domain (other parts from reference TRBV9 and TRBJ2-1): DSGVTQTPKHLITATGQRVTLRCSPRSGDLSVYWYQQSLDQGLQFLIQYYNGEERAKGNILERFSAQQFPDLHSELNLSSLELGDSALYFCASTRGTGGDSSYNEQFFGPGTRLTVL.

The chain joins TRBV20-1 to TRBJ2-4; as DNA is missing, the TRBD1 call by TCRdb cannot be tested. The CDR3 length is 14 residues. Per germline, CDR1 DFQATT and CDR2 SNEGSKA (reference sequence). The CDR3 sequence is CSAGDRVGRNIQYF.

The CDR3 is CASSWDRGTYEQYF. The V call is TRBV5-6, the J call TRBJ2-7. This CDR3 contains 14 residues. Germline assignment: CDR1 SGHDT and CDR2 YYEEEE. Full variable domain (rest looked up from reference TRBV5-6 and TRBJ2-7): DAGVTQSPTHLIKTRGQQVTLRCSPKSGHDTVSWYQQALGQGPQFIFQYYEEEERQRGNFPDRFSGHQFPNYSSELNVNALLLGDSALYLCASSWDRGTYEQYFGPGTRLTVT.

V usage is TRBV3-1 and J usage is TRBJ2-1; TCRdb outputs TRBD1, but without DNA this stays unchecked. CDR1 is LGHDT and CDR2 is YNNKEL in the germline V gene (reference sequence). The length of the CDR3 is 15 residues. The CDR3: CASSLRGPAYNEQFF.

V is TRBV6-5 and J is TRBJ2-5; TCRdb lists TRBD2, though no DNA is available to test this call. CDR1 is MNHEY and CDR2 is SVGAGI in the germline V gene. The CDR3 loop spans 15 amino acids. The CDR3 is CASSYSTGEAETQYF.

The chain couples TRBV5-1 to TRBJ2-7. Germline V gene lookup returns CDR1 SGHRS and CDR2 YFSETQ. The CDR3 loop spans 14 amino acids. The CDR3 sequence is CASSSLINSYEQYF.

V is TRBV3-1 and J is TRBJ2-3; TCRdb's D gene call, TRBD1, goes unchecked for lack of DNA. CDR1 and CDR2 from the germline V gene are LGHDT and YNNKEL (reference sequence). The CDR3 has 15 amino acids. This CDR3 is CASRLTGDGTDTQYF.